One and the same sample provided the 25 T cell receptor beta chains below, sequenced in a study of early T cells in non-severe SARS-CoV-2 infection (dated by TCRdb to about 2021). Library preparation was by 5' RACE. The data were produced on a NextSeq 500. TCRdb's own reprocessing of the public reads used fastp at Q25 and MiXCR and kept productive beta chains. Every CDR3 protein is listed once, alongside the most common genes and DNA of its rows. The sample table holds around 57,000 distinct CDR3 sequences, of which roughly 8% were seen once. 8.5% to 10% of the sample is held by the ten biggest clonotypes. The sample comprised whole blood. The origin of the receptors is an adult who was a healthcare worker with PCR-confirmed SARS-CoV-2 infection or an uninfected control (not recorded which).

This clonotype was detected a few times. This chain links TRBV5-1 with TRBJ2-6; no firm D call. Trimming stripped 6 bases from V and 0 bases from J, with 13 bases between. This CDR3 has 16 residues. Germline assignment: CDR1 SGHRS and CDR2 YFSETQ. The CDR3 is CASTPQVFSGANVLTF. In DNA form, the CDR3 reads TGCGCCAGCACTCCGCAGGTCTTCTCTGGGGCCAACGTCCTGACTTTC.

This clonotype was recorded many times. The rearrangement joins TRBV10-3 to TRBJ1-1, with D maybe TRBD1 (5 bases). The CDR3 totals 13 residues. V was cut by 10 bases and J by 3 bases, with 15 bases left in between. Per germline, CDR1 ENHRY and CDR2 SYGVKD. CDR3 residues: CATSGGADTEAFF. CDR3 nucleotide sequence: TGTGCCACCTCCGGGGGAGCCGACACTGAAGCTTTCTTT.

This clonotype was seen repeatedly, ten times or more. The rearrangement uses TRBV2 and TRBJ2-4; TRBD1 is a possible D gene (7 bases). Trimming left V 6 bases short and J 5 bases short, with 17 bases between. Germline CDR1 is SNHLY and CDR2 is FYNNEI. This CDR3 has 15 residues. In DNA form, the CDR3 reads TGTGCCAGCAGGGGGGTGGGAGGACAGGAAAACATTCAGTACTTC. As protein: CASRGVGGQENIQYF.

This clonotype has at least ten counts. The V gene is TRBV30, the J gene TRBJ2-1, with D unresolved. With 1 base removed from V and 4 bases from J, the gap between germline ends came to 5 bases. CDR1 and CDR2 from the germline V gene are GTSNPN and SVGIG (reference sequence). CDR3 size: 12 residues. The CDR3 loop reads CAWSARYNEQFF. The CDR3 nucleotides are TGTGCCTGGAGTGCCCGGTACAATGAGCAGTTCTTC.

The chain employs TRBV7-9 and TRBJ2-6; 8 bases agree with TRBD1. The CDR3 sequence is 16 residues long. Per germline, CDR1 SEHNR and CDR2 FQNEAQ (reference sequence). V trimming: 4 bases; J trimming: 6 bases; junction bases outside the gene matches: 8. The CDR3: CASSSPQGATANVLTF. The CDR3 DNA is TGTGCCAGCAGCTCCCCTCAGGGGGCGACGGCCAACGTCCTGACTTTC.

V and J are TRBV7-9 and TRBJ2-2; 10 nucleotides align to TRBD2. CDR1 is SEHNR and CDR2 is FQNEAQ in the germline V gene (reference sequence). The CDR3 consists of 16 residues. V lost 1 base and J lost 4; bases outside the gene matches: 3. The CDR3 DNA is TGTGCCAGCAGCTTAGGGCTAGCGGGAGCCACCGGGGAGCTGTTTTTT. This codes for CASSLGLAGATGELFF.

This clonotype appeared many times. This rearrangement joins TRBV6-2 or TRBV6-3 to TRBJ2-2; 9 positions agree with TRBD2. The CDR3 loop spans 15 amino acids. Per the germline V gene, CDR1 is MNHEY and CDR2 is SVGEGT. With 7 bases clipped from V and 7 bases from J, the junction kept 10 bases outside the gene matches. The CDR3 reads CASTPGTSFFGELFF. CDR3 DNA: TGTGCCAGCACCCCCGGGACTAGCTTTTTCGGGGAGCTGTTTTTT.

This chain's CDR3 is CASSRTAGSTDTQYF. CDR3 sequence (DNA): TGTGCCAGCAGCCGAACAGCGGGAAGCACAGATACGCAGTATTTT. This chain joins TRBV6-2 or TRBV6-3 and TRBJ2-3; 7 bases fit TRBD2. Germline CDR1 is MNHEY and CDR2 is SVGEGT. After removal of 6 bases from V and 0 bases from J, the junction contained 6 bases not matched to a gene. This CDR3 contains 15 residues.

This chain links TRBV12-3 or TRBV12-4 with TRBJ2-7; 7 positions agree with TRBD2. There are 14 residues in the CDR3. The junction had 8 bases not matched to a gene; V was cut back by 3 bases and J by 6 bases. CDR3 DNA sequence: TGTGCCAGCAGTTTTGCGACTAGCTCCCCCGAGCAGTACTTC. It yields the protein CASSFATSSPEQYF.

The chain is built from TRBV27 and TRBJ2-1, with D uncertain. Germline V gene lookup returns CDR1 MNHEY and CDR2 SMNVEV (reference sequence). Trimming pared 4 bases from V and 9 bases from J, leaving 10 bases between. The CDR3 runs to 12 residues. This CDR3 reads CASSSGWSEQFF. The CDR3 DNA is TGTGCCAGCAGTTCAGGTTGGAGTGAGCAGTTCTTC.

V is TRBV20-1 and J is TRBJ2-1; the match to TRBD2 covers 10 bases. This CDR3 region has 19 residues. In germline, CDR1 is DFQATT, CDR2 SNEGSKA (reference sequence). V lost 5 bases, J lost 1 base, and 17 bases stayed unmatched. CDR3 residues: CSALPPGLAFPRSYNEQFF. DNA for the CDR3: TGCAGTGCTCTTCCCCCGGGACTAGCGTTTCCCCGGTCCTACAATGAGCAGTTCTTC.

The chain combines TRBV20-1 with TRBJ2-5; D is undetermined. The germline CDR1 and CDR2 sequences are DFQATT and SNEGSKA (reference sequence). The V and J ends lost 6 bases and 1 base respectively, with 15 bases between them. The CDR3 is 14 residues long. CDR3 loop: CSARPPQGQETQYF. CDR3 sequence (DNA): TGCAGTGCCCGCCCCCCACAAGGCCAAGAGACCCAGTACTTC.

The rearrangement links TRBV4-3 to TRBJ2-3, with TRBD1 as a possible D gene (6 bases). Germline CDR1 and CDR2: LGHNA and YSLEER. The CDR3 runs to 16 residues. The V end was cut by 0 bases, the J end by 1 base, with 11 bases between. DNA of the CDR3: TGCGCCAGCAGCCAAGATCATGAGGGGGGCACAGATACGCAGTATTTT. This translates into CASSQDHEGGTDTQYF.

The rearrangement uses TRBV6-2 or TRBV6-3 and TRBJ1-1; D remains ambiguous. Germline V lookup: CDR1 MNHEY, CDR2 SVGEGT. This CDR3 has 11 amino acids. V shed 0 bases and J shed 5 bases, with 1 base lying between them. The CDR3 DNA is TGTGCCAGCAGTTACTCTACTGAAGCTTTCTTT. Residues: CASSYSTEAFF.

This clonotype was counted between two and nine times. The rearrangement joins TRBV6-5 to TRBJ1-2; no definite D call. Germline V gene lookup returns CDR1 MNHEY and CDR2 SVGAGI. The CDR3 is made up of 11 amino acids. V lost 5 bases and J lost 4, with 5 bases in between. The CDR3 sequence: CASSRGYGYTF. Written as DNA, the CDR3 is TGTGCCAGCAGTCGGGGCTATGGCTACACCTTC.

This clonotype has a handful of counts. The chain links TRBV6-5 to TRBJ1-3, with a weak D call TRBD1 (6 bases). Trimming removed 0 bases at V and 8 bases at J, with 17 bases between. The CDR3 loop spans 16 amino acids. Germline CDR1 reads MNHEY; CDR2 reads SVGAGI. This chain's CDR3 is CASSYSMRGARDTIYF. For the CDR3, the DNA is TGTGCCAGCAGTTACTCGATGCGGGGGGCAAGAGACACCATATATTTT.

This chain joins TRBV9 and TRBJ2-5; D call uncertain. The V gene lost 4 bases and the J gene lost 2 bases, with 12 bases spanning the gap. CDR1 SGDLS and CDR2 YYNGEE come from the germline V gene. This CDR3 has 14 residues. CDR3 DNA: TGTGCCAGCAGCCAAGGAAATATACAAGAGACCCAGTACTTC. It encodes CASSQGNIQETQYF.

This clonotype was observed at least ten times. The genes are TRBV11-2 and TRBJ1-2; D is unresolved. V lost 4 bases to trimming and J lost 2 bases, with 11 bases between them. The CDR3 runs to 14 residues. The germline CDR1 and CDR2 sequences are SGHAT and FQNNGV. The CDR3 reads CASSSRTLNYGYTF. The CDR3 DNA reads TGTGCCAGCAGCTCGCGGACGTTGAACTATGGCTACACCTTC.

This clonotype appeared a single time. The chain combines TRBV6-5 with TRBJ2-1, with TRBD2 identical over 7 bases. The CDR3 runs 15 residues. The V gene's germline CDR1 is MNHEY and CDR2 SVGAGI. Germline trimming cut 2 bases from V and 9 bases from J; bases unmatched to any gene: 10. CDR3 DNA sequence: TGTGCCAGCAGTTACGAGGCTAGCGGAATATTTGAGCAGTTCTTC. Encoded protein: CASSYEASGIFEQFF.

The V gene is TRBV11-2, the J gene TRBJ2-3; 7 bases fit TRBD2. With 0 bases clipped from V and 5 bases from J, the junction kept 11 bases outside the gene matches. Germline V lookup: CDR1 SGHAT, CDR2 FQNNGV. CDR3 length: 17 amino acids. CDR3 amino acids: CASSLEWAGARRDTQYF. The CDR3 region has the DNA TGTGCCAGCAGCTTAGAGTGGGCGGGAGCTAGGAGAGATACGCAGTATTTT.

At least ten counts were recorded for this clonotype. The chain links TRBV4-2 to TRBJ2-3; a possible D gene is TRBD2 (7 bases). The germline V gene has CDR1 LGHNA and CDR2 YNFKEQ. V lost 1 base and J 3 bases, leaving 14 bases between the germline ends. CDR3 length: 16 residues. Written as DNA, the CDR3 is TGTGCCAGCAGCCAAGTCTACCGGGGGGCTACAGATACGCAGTATTTT. As protein: CASSQVYRGATDTQYF.

V and J are TRBV5-1 and TRBJ1-1; TRBD1 agrees at 11 bases. CDR3 size: 16 residues. V lost 4 bases and J lost 3; bases outside the gene matches: 8. Germline values: CDR1 SGHRS, CDR2 YFSETQ. Here the CDR3 reads CASSLRTGGHYTEAFF. The CDR3 DNA reads TGCGCCAGCAGCCTAAGGACAGGGGGCCATTACACTGAAGCTTTCTTT.

Comment on this clonotype: An end of the junction does not agree with germline; a read error may underlie this. The chain uses TRBV6-1 and TRBJ1-2, with 7 bases lining up with TRBD1. Germline V lookup: CDR1 MNHNS, CDR2 SASEGT. The CDR3 totals 8 residues. This CDR3 is CASIPGQF. In DNA, the CDR3 is TGTGCCAGCATTCCGGGACAGTTC.

V is TRBV5-1 and J is TRBJ2-7, with a weak D call TRBD1 (6 bases). CDR3 length equals 12 residues. The V and J ends lost 4 bases and 3 bases respectively, with 8 bases between them. Germline V gives CDR1 SGHRS, CDR2 YFSETQ. The CDR3 nucleotides read TGCGCCAGCAGCAGGGGGAACTACGAGCAGTACTTC. Its protein product is CASSRGNYEQYF.

This clonotype has a count of ten or more. The J gene is TRBJ2-7, the V gene TRBV3-1, with TRBD2 identical over 10 bases. CDR1 is LGHDT, CDR2 YNNKEL, per germline (reference sequence). The CDR3 is 17 amino acids. Losses at the gene ends were 2 bases for V and 5 bases for J; bases not matched to a gene: 12. The CDR3 bases are TGTGCCAGCAGCCAACTCAGCGGGAGGGCCTATTGGAACGAGCAGTACTTC. Protein: CASSQLSGRAYWNEQYF.